These 20 T cell receptor beta chains originate from one sample sequenced in a study of spatial heterogeneity in lung cancer. Time point indicated: blood at routine non-recurrence follow-up after resection. Whole RNA obtained from tumor, nontumor lung or frozen PBMC underwent sequencing without sorting. TCRdb called the 5' RACE reads again in MiXCR, with one record for every CDR3 protein. The data show around 110,000 distinct CDR3 sequences, approximately 12% seen once. The material sequenced was PBMCs, taken at follow-up. The receptors stem from a male donor with early-stage non-small cell lung cancer.

At least ten counts were recorded for this clonotype. This chain uses TRBV10-3 with TRBJ1-2; no definite D call. This CDR3 is 13 amino acids long. Germline CDR1 reads ENHRY; CDR2 reads SYGVKD. Deletions cut 7 bases from V and 1 base from J, with 10 bases between. CDR3 DNA sequence: TGTGCCATCACAGAAAGCTTTAACTATGGCTACACCTTC. The encoded protein is CAITESFNYGYTF.

V and J are TRBV7-2 and TRBJ1-1; TRBD1 might be the D (6 bases). From germline, CDR1 is SGHTA and CDR2 FQGNSA. The CDR3 is 15 residues long. V was pared by 5 bases and J by 4 bases, with 17 bases between. CDR3 loop: CASSPVGGRGTEAFF. The CDR3 coding sequence is TGTGCCAGCAGCCCAGTGGGGGGCAGGGGCACTGAAGCTTTCTTT.

This clonotype appeared a few times. The V and J genes are TRBV4-1 and TRBJ2-3, with D perhaps TRBD1 (5 bases). This CDR3 comprises 14 residues. The germline gives CDR1 MGHRA, CDR2 YSYEKL. The germline V and J ends were trimmed by 6 bases and 4 bases, with 14 bases remaining between them. The CDR3 DNA is TGCGCCAGCAGTCAGACGACAGTGGCAGATACGCAGTATTTT. It encodes CASSQTTVADTQYF.

The CDR3 loop reads CASSLQGLNTGELFF. The CDR3 DNA follows: TGTGCCAGTAGTCTGCAGGGGCTGAACACCGGGGAGCTGTTTTTT. The chain employs TRBV19 and TRBJ2-2, with a possible D match to TRBD1 (6 bases). With 5 bases removed from V and 1 base from J, the gap between germline ends came to 11 bases. The CDR3 consists of 15 residues. Per germline, CDR1 LNHDA and CDR2 SQIVND (reference sequence).

This chain's CDR3 is CASSGRRENQPQHF. CDR3 bases: TGTGCCAGTAGTGGGCGAAGGGAGAATCAGCCCCAGCATTTT. The rearrangement links TRBV19 to TRBJ1-5; D uncertain. This CDR3 has 14 amino acids. Germline lookup yields CDR1 LNHDA and CDR2 SQIVND (reference sequence). Trimming left V 5 bases short and J 4 bases short, with 12 bases between.

The gene calls are TRBV6-6 and TRBJ2-3; 7 nucleotides line up with TRBD2. Germline trimming cut 4 bases from V and 0 bases from J; bases unmatched to any gene: 10. CDR3 length: 17 amino acids. Germline V gene data show CDR1 as MNHNY and CDR2 as SVGAGI (reference sequence). CDR3 DNA sequence: TGTGCCAGCAGTTCCCCCCTGGGGGGGTCAAGCACAGATACGCAGTATTTT. This gives the protein CASSSPLGGSSTDTQYF.

J is TRBJ2-4 and V is TRBV30; 8 bases fit TRBD1. CDR1 is GTSNPN and CDR2 is SVGIG in the germline V gene (reference sequence). V lost 4 bases to trimming and J lost 7 bases; unmatched junction nucleotides: 9. The CDR3 runs to 14 residues. The CDR3 region has the DNA TGTGCCTGGAACCCCGGACAGGGCAGGAACATTCAGTACTTC. It is translated as CAWNPGQGRNIQYF. Full variable domain (remainder filled in from reference TRBV30 and TRBJ2-4): SQTIHQWPATLVQPVGSPLSLECTVEGTSNPNLYWYRQAAGRGLQLLFYSVGIGQISSEVPQNLSASRPQDRQFILSSKKLLLSDSGFYLCAWNPGQGRNIQYFGAGTRLSVL.

In its sample, this clonotype was seen a few times. This chain links TRBV5-1 with TRBJ1-5, with D hard to call. This CDR3 spans 15 amino acids. Per germline, CDR1 SGHRS and CDR2 YFSETQ. Trimming shortened V by 0 bases and J by 6 bases, and 13 bases separated the two germline ends. The CDR3 is CASSLAAGAGQPQHF. The CDR3 nucleotides are TGCGCCAGCAGCTTGGCCGCAGGCGCGGGTCAGCCCCAGCATTTT.

V gene TRBV12-3 or TRBV12-4 combines with J gene TRBJ2-1, with unresolved D. Trimming cost V 4 bases and J 9 bases, with 7 bases left between them. The CDR3 covers 11 residues. CDR3 protein: CASSWRSEQFF. In DNA, the CDR3 is TGTGCCAGCAGTTGGCGTAGTGAGCAGTTCTTC.

This clonotype has more than one count but fewer than ten. This rearrangement joins TRBV12-3 or TRBV12-4 to TRBJ1-6; 7 nucleotides agree with TRBD1. Unmatched junction bases numbered 11, after V lost 5 bases and J lost 4 bases. CDR3 length: 17 amino acids. CDR3 sequence: CASSTSLTGKYNSPLHF. CDR3 sequence (DNA): TGTGCCAGCAGTACCTCATTGACAGGGAAATATAATTCACCCCTCCACTTT.

This chain links TRBV6-6 with TRBJ1-1; TRBD1 agrees at 9 bases. V trimming: 0 bases; J trimming: 1 base; junction bases outside the gene matches: 12. Germline V lookup: CDR1 MNHNY, CDR2 SVGAGI (reference sequence). The CDR3 totals 19 residues. The CDR3 sequence is CASSYSIGTGGKRNTEAFF. For the CDR3, the DNA is TGTGCCAGCAGTTACTCGATAGGCACAGGGGGCAAGAGGAACACTGAAGCTTTCTTT.

Many counts were recorded for this clonotype. This rearrangement joins TRBV12-3 or TRBV12-4 to TRBJ1-2, with D maybe TRBD1 (5 bases). The V end was cut by 6 bases, the J end by 10 bases, with 18 bases between. The CDR3 contains 13 residues. The CDR3 bases are TGTGCCAGCAGCTTCGACAGCCCCGTATTCTACACCTTC. Residues: CASSFDSPVFYTF.

There are a few counts of this clonotype. The J gene is TRBJ2-3, the V gene TRBV12-3 or TRBV12-4, with unresolved D. This CDR3 comprises 14 residues. V lost 1 base, J lost 4 bases, and 9 bases lay in between. CDR3 in amino acids: CASSLGVTADTQYF. The CDR3 region has the DNA TGTGCCAGCAGTTTAGGCGTGACGGCAGATACGCAGTATTTT.

This clonotype was seen repeatedly, ten times or more. The chain carries TRBV7-3 and TRBJ2-3; D gene ambiguous. V was shortened by 5 bases and J by 4 bases, with 10 bases between the two germline ends. Germline assignment: CDR1 SGHTA and CDR2 FQGTGA. The CDR3 is 13 residues long. The CDR3 reads CASSNAVSDTQYF. As DNA, the CDR3 is TGTGCCAGCAGCAACGCCGTATCAGATACGCAGTATTTT. The complete variable domain, with remaining parts taken from reference TRBV7-3 and TRBJ2-3, reads GAGVSQTPSNKVTEKGKYVELRCDPISGHTALYWYRQSLGQGPEFLIYFQGTGAADDSGLPNDRFFAVRPEGSVSTLKIQRTERGDSAVYLCASSNAVSDTQYFGPGTRLTVL.

This CDR3 is CASSQTYGGLSYEQYF. In DNA form, the CDR3 reads TGCGCCAGCAGCCAAACCTACGGGGGGCTGTCCTACGAGCAGTACTTC. This chain connects TRBV5-1 to TRBJ2-7; TRBD2 is a possible D gene (7 bases). Trimming shortened V by 4 bases and J by 1 base, and 18 bases separated the two germline ends. From germline, CDR1 is SGHRS and CDR2 YFSETQ. CDR3 length equals 16 residues. The whole variable domain, filled in from reference TRBV5-1 and TRBJ2-7, reads KAGVTQTPRYLIKTRGQQVTLSCSPISGHRSVSWYQQTPGQGLQFLFEYFSETQRNKGNFPGRFSGRQFSNSRSEMNVSTLELGDSALYLCASSQTYGGLSYEQYFGPGTRLTVT.

The CDR3 DNA reads TGCAGTGCGATAAAGGAGGGTCTCACTGAAGCTTTCTTT. This translates into CSAIKEGLTEAFF. The genes are TRBV20-1 and TRBJ1-1; no clear D gene. Germline CDR1 and CDR2: DFQATT and SNEGSKA (reference sequence). Trimming stripped 6 bases from V and 4 bases from J, with 15 bases between. CDR3 size: 13 residues.

The chain is built from TRBV18 and TRBJ1-4; tentatively, D is TRBD1 (6 bases). Trimming removed 0 bases at V and 6 bases at J, with 14 bases between. Per the germline V gene, CDR1 is KGHSH and CDR2 is LQKENI. This CDR3 is built from 16 residues. The CDR3 spells CASSPPVDSFYEKLFF. The CDR3 coding sequence is TGTGCCAGCTCACCACCGGTGGACAGTTTCTATGAAAAACTGTTTTTT. Looking up the rest from reference TRBV18 and TRBJ1-4 gives the full variable domain: NAGVMQNPRHLVRRRGQEARLRCSPMKGHSHVYWYRQLPEEGLKFMVYLQKENIIDESGMPKERFSAEFPKEGPSILRIQQVVRGDSAAYFCASSPPVDSFYEKLFFGSGTQLSVL.

The chain recombines TRBV9 with TRBJ1-5; weak D call: TRBD1 (5 bases). The CDR3 is 15 amino acids. The germline V gene encodes CDR1 SGDLS and CDR2 YYNGEE. Trimming removed 3 bases from V and 7 bases from J, with 17 bases in between. The CDR3 loop reads CASSAGAGSNQPQHF. CDR3 bases: TGTGCCAGCAGCGCCGGGGCAGGGTCAAACCAGCCCCAGCATTTT.

This clonotype was seen only a few times. The V gene is TRBV5-5, the J gene TRBJ2-5; 9 bases match TRBD1. Looked up from germline, CDR1 is SGHKS and CDR2 is YYEKEE (reference sequence). Unmatched junction bases numbered 6, after V lost 4 bases and J lost 5 bases. This CDR3 is 14 amino acids long. The chain's CDR3 is CASSRGQGAETQYF. The CDR3 DNA reads TGTGCCAGCAGCCGGGGACAGGGTGCTGAGACCCAGTACTTC.

The rearrangement uses TRBV9 and TRBJ2-3, with TRBD2 matching over 12 bases. This CDR3 region has 16 residues. V shed 4 bases and J 4 bases; nucleotides not matched to a gene: 7. Germline V gene data show CDR1 as SGDLS and CDR2 as YYNGEE. This CDR3 is CASSRPSGGVPDTQYF. CDR3 DNA: TGTGCCAGCAGCCGTCCTAGCGGGGGGGTCCCAGATACGCAGTATTTT.